This T cell receptor (beta chain) was recorded in a study of control samples from healthy donors and cancer patients. Generated by immunoSEQ multiplex PCR, the TCRdb table keeps only in-frame clones and is missing some. The sample has 95,000 to 100,000 clones, about 89% seen once. CDR1 and CDR2 (germline): SGHTA, FQGNSA. Trimming removed 0 bases from V and 7 bases from J, with 15 bases in between. This CDR3 is built from 15 residues. The receptor comes from a man between 25 and 39 years old in good health. V and J are TRBV7-2 and TRBJ1-2; D perhaps matches TRBD1 (5 bases). Sample: blood. This CDR3 is CASSLAGQGFGGYTF. The CDR3, as DNA: TGTGCCAGCAGCTTAGCGGGGCAGGGTTTCGGTGGCTACACCTTC.